The present T cell receptor (beta chain) was sequenced within a study of identifying expanded T cells in peripheral blood. Trimming shortened V by 4 bases and J by 4 bases, and 15 bases separated the two germline ends. Germline values: CDR1 SGHRS, CDR2 YFSETQ. CDR3 length: 14 residues. Sequenced by immunoSEQ multiplex PCR; TCRdb stores in-frame clones only, minus some. The repertoire holds 95,000 to 100,000 clones, with roughly 85% as singletons. During the collection period, no donor immune events like infections were recorded. The sequence derives from a person aged 18 to 70 in good health. V usage is TRBV5-1 and J usage is TRBJ2-7; possible D gene TRBD1, 7 bases. The sample was blood. The CDR3 DNA reads TGCGCCAGCAGCGTGGAGGGGGCCGGGTACGAGCAGTACTTC. It translates to CASSVEGAGYEQYF.